The 30 T cell receptor beta chains presented below share a single source sample, sequenced in a study of cytomegalovirus exposure and HLA in healthy donors. The study ran its PCR with 60 Vbeta and 13 Jbeta primers. The data were produced by immunoSEQ multiplex PCR, yet TCRdb's version contains in-frame clones alone and is incomplete. Of about 140,000 clones in the sample, around two thirds are singletons; the top ten hold around 1.8%. The sample consisted of PBMCs. Receptors were obtained from a male donor in good health and CMV-seronegative.

Remarks on this clone: One junction end disagrees with the germline gene, perhaps due to a read error. The V gene is TRBV30, the J gene TRBJ2-5; 9 bases are shared with TRBD1. This CDR3 comprises 14 residues. Germline CDR1 and CDR2: GTSNPN and SVGIG (reference sequence). The CDR3 region is CAWSRDRASYEQHF. The CDR3 DNA is TGTGCCTGGAGTCGGGACAGGGCATCCTACGAGCAGCACTTC.

The chain carries TRBV6-1 and TRBJ2-1; TRBD2 is a possible D gene (5 bases). The CDR3 extends over 11 amino acids. The V end was cut by 8 bases, the J end by 6 bases, with 8 bases between. Per the germline V gene, CDR1 is MNHNS and CDR2 is SASEGT. In DNA, the CDR3 is TGTGCCAGCTACGGGATCAATGAGCAGTTCTTC. As protein: CASYGINEQFF.

This clone was found a few times. CDR3 in DNA: TGTGCCAGCAGCGTATCGGGAGACGGGTATGGCTACACCTTC. It encodes CASSVSGDGYGYTF. The V and J genes are TRBV9 and TRBJ1-2; the D is unclear. In germline, CDR1 is SGDLS, CDR2 YYNGEE. The CDR3 has 14 amino acids. V lost 1 base, J lost 5 bases, and 12 bases lay in between.

The J gene is TRBJ2-7, the V gene TRBV27, with D possibly being TRBD2 (6 bases). Germline V gene data show CDR1 as MNHEY and CDR2 as SMNVEV (reference sequence). This CDR3 is 14 amino acids long. Trimming stripped 1 base from V and 3 bases from J, with 10 bases between. The CDR3 DNA follows: TGTGCCAGCAGTTTATATCAGGAGGGCTACGAGCAGTACTTC. Its translation is CASSLYQEGYEQYF.

The chain carries TRBV4-2 and TRBJ2-5; TRBD1 is a possible D gene (5 bases). The J call may be mistaken, given a closer DNA end match to TRBJ2-7. The CDR3 consists of 15 residues. Germline V CDR1 and CDR2: LGHNA, YNFKEQ. The CDR3 spells CASSPYRQSAYEQYF. CDR3 DNA: TGTGCCAGCAGCCCTTACCGACAGTCAGCCTACGAGCAGTACTTC.

The CDR3 sequence is CASSLERDSPLHF. The CDR3 DNA is TGTGCCAGCAGCTTAGAACGGGATTCACCCCTCCACTTT. This chain connects TRBV11-2 to TRBJ1-6; D is undetermined. With 0 bases removed from V and 8 bases from J, the gap between germline ends came to 5 bases. The CDR3 contains 13 residues. Germline V gene sequence: CDR1 SGHAT, CDR2 FQNNGV.

The chain carries TRBV5-1 and TRBJ2-2; D is unresolved. Trimming cost V 4 bases and J 8 bases, with 15 bases left between them. The germline V gene encodes CDR1 SGHRS and CDR2 YFSETQ. This CDR3 has 14 residues. The CDR3 coding sequence is TGCGCCAGCAGCCTGGGCCCTGAGTCTGGGGAGCTGTTTTTT. Translated: CASSLGPESGELFF.

V is TRBV5-1 and J is TRBJ2-7, with 8 nucleotides matching TRBD1. CDR1 SGHRS and CDR2 YFSETQ come from the germline V gene. With 0 bases clipped from V and 2 bases from J, the junction kept 4 bases outside the gene matches. The CDR3 extends over 15 amino acids. This CDR3 reads CASSLVDRATYEQYF. DNA for the CDR3: TGCGCCAGCAGCTTGGTGGACAGGGCCACCTACGAGCAGTACTTC. The entire variable domain, with the rest obtained from reference TRBV5-1 and TRBJ2-7, is as follows: KAGVTQTPRYLIKTRGQQVTLSCSPISGHRSVSWYQQTPGQGLQFLFEYFSETQRNKGNFPGRFSGRQFSNSRSEMNVSTLELGDSALYLCASSLVDRATYEQYFGPGTRLTVT.

V is TRBV5-1 and J is TRBJ2-5, with D hard to call. V was cut by 4 bases and J by 6 bases, with 13 bases left in between. The CDR3 has 13 residues. From germline, CDR1 is SGHRS and CDR2 YFSETQ. Here the CDR3 DNA reads TGCGCCAGCAGCACCCAAGCATCGCAGACCCAGTACTTC. Translated, it gives CASSTQASQTQYF.

J is TRBJ1-3 and V is TRBV4-1; D is possibly TRBD1 (5 bases). Germline V gene lookup returns CDR1 MGHRA and CDR2 YSYEKL. There are 16 residues in the CDR3. Trimming took off 4 bases at V and 0 bases at J, with 13 bases between the two ends. CDR3 nucleotides: TGCGCCAGCAGCCCGACCGGGGGATACTCTGGAAACACCATATATTTT. It encodes CASSPTGGYSGNTIYF.

Regarding this clone: A read error may produce the germline difference seen at one junction end. The chain uses TRBV7-9 and TRBJ2-1, with D perhaps being TRBD1 or TRBD2 (5 bases each). This CDR3 comprises 13 residues. In germline, CDR1 is SEHNR, CDR2 FQNEAQ (reference sequence). The CDR3: CASSLATGDEQFF. The CDR3 coding sequence is TGTGCCAGCAGCCTAGCCACAGGAGATGAGCAGTTCTTC.

The chain carries TRBV28 and TRBJ1-2; no clear D. Per the germline V gene, CDR1 is MDHEN and CDR2 is SYDVKM. The CDR3 consists of 14 residues. V lost 6 bases to trimming and J lost 4 bases, with 15 bases between them. CDR3 sequence: CASSPTQTRYGYTF. CDR3 bases: TGTGCCAGCAGCCCGACTCAAACCCGCTATGGCTACACCTTC.

A few counts support this clone. The genes are TRBV19 and TRBJ1-3; the D gene is possibly TRBD1 (6 bases). Trimming took off 9 bases at V and 5 bases at J, with 23 bases between the two ends. Germline CDR1 reads LNHDA; CDR2 reads SQIVND (reference sequence). The CDR3 has 16 amino acids. The CDR3 loop is CASNHPGTKERNTIYF. The DNA of the CDR3 is TGTGCCAGCAATCACCCCGGGACAAAGGAGAGAAACACCATATATTTT.

For the CDR3, the DNA is TGTGCCAGTAGTAGGGGGCAGAATAGCAATCAGCCCCAGCATTTT. Protein: CASSRGQNSNQPQHF. The J gene is TRBJ1-5, the V gene TRBV19; maybe TRBD1 (6 bases). The CDR3 is made up of 15 amino acids. The V and J ends lost 4 bases and 0 bases respectively, with 10 bases between them. CDR1 is LNHDA, CDR2 SQIVND, per germline (reference sequence).

This chain uses TRBV30 with TRBJ2-5; D is possibly TRBD2 (6 bases). CDR1 is GTSNPN, CDR2 SVGIG, per germline (reference sequence). The CDR3 contains 11 residues. Trimming left V 6 bases short and J 5 bases short, with 10 bases between. The CDR3 nucleotides are TGTGCCTGCCGGGGGACGGAGACCCAGTACTTC. This encodes CACRGTETQYF.

The rearrangement uses TRBV7-9 and TRBJ1-1; D is undetermined. The CDR3 has 12 residues. V was clipped by 4 bases and J by 10 bases, with 13 bases between them. Germline loops: CDR1 SEHNR, CDR2 FQNEAQ (reference sequence). CDR3 nucleotides: TGTGCCAGCAGCTCTCTCGGGGAAACAGCTTTCTTT. It yields the protein CASSSLGETAFF.

The chain recombines TRBV27 with TRBJ2-2, with 9 bases aligning to TRBD1. The junction had 2 bases not matched to a gene; V was cut back by 5 bases and J by 4 bases. The CDR3 is 14 residues long. CDR1 MNHEY and CDR2 SMNVEV come from the germline V gene (reference sequence). The CDR3 region is CASSDRGTTGELFF. In DNA, the CDR3 is TGTGCCAGCAGTGACAGGGGGACCACCGGGGAGCTGTTTTTT.

This sequence joins TRBV11-2 and TRBJ1-3, with 8 bases matching TRBD1. V gave up 4 bases and J gave up 3 bases; unmatched junction bases: 5. CDR1 and CDR2 (germline): SGHAT, FQNNGV. The CDR3 totals 15 residues. The CDR3 coding sequence is TGTGCCAGCAGCTACAGGGGGTTCTATGGAAACACCATATATTTT. Its protein is CASSYRGFYGNTIYF.

The chain combines TRBV10-3 with TRBJ2-5; D is perhaps TRBD2 (7 bases). This CDR3 is built from 12 residues. V was clipped by 8 bases and J by 1 base, with 8 bases between them. In germline, CDR1 is ENHRY, CDR2 SYGVKD. DNA for the CDR3: TGTGCCATCGGGGGGGCCCAAGAGACCCAGTACTTC. This sequence encodes CAIGGAQETQYF.

Points on this clone: The same CDR3 arises from other DNA sequences in this sample as well. The chain links TRBV2 to TRBJ2-7; 9 bases are a match to TRBD1. Germline V CDR1 and CDR2: SNHLY, FYNNEI. With V trimmed by 8 bases and J by 3 bases, 5 bases remained unmatched. The CDR3 runs 13 residues. The CDR3 sequence: CASGGQGLYEQYF. In DNA, the CDR3 is TGTGCCAGCGGGGGACAGGGTCTCTACGAGCAGTACTTC.

V is TRBV29-1 and J is TRBJ1-2; tentatively, D is TRBD1 (5 bases). CDR1 is SQVTM and CDR2 is ANQGSEA in the germline V gene. The CDR3 extends over 12 amino acids. Trimming pared 4 bases from V and 4 bases from J, leaving 10 bases between. Here the CDR3 DNA reads TGCAGCGTTGGCAGCAGGGCCTATGGCTACACCTTC. This encodes CSVGSRAYGYTF. Supplemented by reference TRBV29-1 and TRBJ1-2, the full variable domain reads SAVISQKPSRDICQRGTSLTIQCQVDSQVTMMFWYRQQPGQSLTLIATANQGSEATYESGFVIDKFPISRPNLTFSTLTVSNMSPEDSSIYLCSVGSRAYGYTFGSGTRLTVV.

The chain recombines TRBV30 with TRBJ1-1, with a weak D call TRBD1 (5 bases). V was cut by 2 bases and J by 2 bases, with 9 bases left in between. This CDR3 is 13 amino acids long. Germline CDR1 GTSNPN, CDR2 SVGIG (reference sequence). In nucleotides, the CDR3 is TGTGCCTGGAGTCTGGGGGGAAACACTGAAGCTTTCTTT. This encodes CAWSLGGNTEAFF.

This clone was counted a few times. V and J are TRBV19 and TRBJ2-5; D unresolved. The CDR3 consists of 12 residues. Germline values: CDR1 LNHDA, CDR2 SQIVND (reference sequence). This chain's CDR3 is CQRRRPQETQYF. The CDR3 DNA sequence: TGTCAGAGGCGACGACCCCAAGAGACCCAGTACTTC.

The chain employs TRBV5-1 and TRBJ2-2; 7 bases line up with TRBD1. Germline lookup yields CDR1 SGHRS and CDR2 YFSETQ. V shed 4 bases, J shed 2 bases, and the junction held 5 bases outside the gene matches. The CDR3 has 15 amino acids. The CDR3 nucleotides read TGCGCCAGCAGCCTACGGGACAGCAACACCGGGGAGCTGTTTTTT. It codes for CASSLRDSNTGELFF.

The chain couples TRBV14 to TRBJ1-2; the D gene is possibly TRBD1 (5 bases). The CDR3 has 15 residues. V lost 0 bases, J lost 5 bases, and 13 bases lay in between. The germline V gene has CDR1 SGHDN and CDR2 FVKESK. The CDR3 region has the DNA TGTGCCAGCAGCCAAGATTTCCAGGGCGAATATGGCTACACCTTC. This sequence encodes CASSQDFQGEYGYTF.

About this clone: Because it lacks the conserved phenylalanine or tryptophan at the end, this CDR3 is likely a read error. It is unclear where the CDR3 begins or ends on the DNA, so no DNA is shown, and the CDR3 is as TCRdb lists it. The genes are TRBV28 and TRBJ2-7; the tabulated D call, TRBD1, remains unverified against the DNA. The CDR3 length is 13 residues, termini included. Germline assignment: CDR1 MDHEN and CDR2 SYDVKM. This CDR3 reads CASSLVGRGQIVL.

V gene TRBV6-6 combines with J gene TRBJ2-3, with 8 bases identical to TRBD2. The CDR3 loop spans 16 amino acids. The V gene's germline CDR1 is MNHNY and CDR2 SVGAGI (reference sequence). V dropped 2 bases and J dropped 2; count of bases not matched to a gene: 6. The DNA for the CDR3 is TGTGCCAGCAGTTACCCACGGGGGGGTAACACAGATACGCAGTATTTT. Translation: CASSYPRGGNTDTQYF.

This clone was counted once. The V gene is TRBV19, the J gene TRBJ2-7, with D tentatively TRBD2 (5 bases). Per the germline V gene, CDR1 is LNHDA and CDR2 is SQIVND (reference sequence). The length of the CDR3 is 16 residues. Trimming shortened V by 2 bases and J by 2 bases, and 16 bases separated the two germline ends. CDR3 sequence reads: CASSITRAVFTYEQYF. Written as DNA, the CDR3 is TGTGCCAGTAGTATAACGAGGGCGGTTTTTACCTACGAGCAGTACTTC.

This clone was seen more than once but under ten times. This sequence joins TRBV5-6 and TRBJ1-2, with D possibly TRBD1 on 6 matching bases. CDR1 and CDR2 (germline): SGHDT, YYEEEE. The CDR3 sequence is 15 residues long. Trimming left V 4 bases short and J 5 bases short, with 18 bases between. The CDR3 DNA is TGTGCCAGCAGCAAACAGGGCCAGGGTTGGTATGGCTACACCTTC. It translates to CASSKQGQGWYGYTF.

This clone was seen more than once but under ten times. The chain has TRBV6-4 and TRBJ2-7; D is possibly TRBD2 (5 bases). The CDR3 spans 9 residues. Trimming took off 10 bases at V and 9 bases at J, with 10 bases between the two ends. Germline values: CDR1 MRHNA, CDR2 SNTAGT. Here the CDR3 reads CANLRGQYF. The DNA for the CDR3 is TGTGCCAATCTCCGGGGGCAGTACTTC.